The 28 T cell receptor beta chains listed next were all sequenced from one sample in a study of naive and memory T cell subsets. Alpha and beta constant region primers primed reverse transcription for blood and skin samples. Each CDR3 protein gets one entry after TCRdb re-called the 5' RACE reads with MiXCR. There are approximately 22,000 distinct CDR3 sequences in the sample; around 4% occur only once, and 7.8% lies in the top ten. Whole blood, roughly 2.5 ml, came from adult healthy volunteers. Receptors were obtained from a male donor in good health.

At least ten counts were recorded for this clonotype. The rearrangement joins TRBV6-2 or TRBV6-3 to TRBJ2-7; 7 bases agree with TRBD2. Germline V gene lookup returns CDR1 MNHEY and CDR2 SVGEGT. V shed 4 bases and J 3 bases; nucleotides not matched to a gene: 12. The CDR3 is made up of 16 amino acids. The CDR3 sequence: CASSSARDYPDYEQYF. The DNA of the CDR3 is TGTGCCAGCAGTTCCGCCCGGGACTACCCCGACTACGAGCAGTACTTC.

This clonotype was recorded at least ten times. The CDR3 nucleotides are TGTGCCAGCAGCTTAAAGGATAACTATGGCTACACCTTC. Translating it yields CASSLKDNYGYTF. J is TRBJ1-2 and V is TRBV7-2; D ambiguous. The CDR3 extends over 13 amino acids. With 2 bases removed from V and 1 base from J, the gap between germline ends came to 5 bases. Germline V gene sequence: CDR1 SGHTA, CDR2 FQGNSA.

This clonotype has a count of ten or more. The rearrangement uses TRBV3-1 and TRBJ1-1; 8 bases are shared with TRBD1. The length of the CDR3 is 13 residues. V lost 8 bases and J lost 4; bases outside the gene matches: 6. Germline assignment: CDR1 LGHDT and CDR2 YNNKEL (reference sequence). CDR3: CASGIQGATEAFF. The CDR3 DNA follows: TGTGCCAGCGGGATCCAGGGGGCCACTGAAGCTTTCTTT.

This clonotype was detected many times. The chain's CDR3 is CASSLPSGRAMYNEQFF. CDR3 bases: TGTGCCAGCAGTTTACCGAGCGGGAGGGCGATGTACAATGAGCAGTTCTTC. The gene calls are TRBV28 and TRBJ2-1, with 10 nucleotides matching TRBD2. V trimming: 2 bases; J trimming: 4 bases; junction bases outside the gene matches: 8. The germline V gene encodes CDR1 MDHEN and CDR2 SYDVKM. This CDR3 is 17 amino acids long.

This clonotype has ten or more counts. This chain uses TRBV5-1 with TRBJ1-1; the match to TRBD1 covers 7 bases. The length of the CDR3 is 15 residues. With V trimmed by 4 bases and J by 4 bases, 10 bases remained unmatched. Germline V gene data show CDR1 as SGHRS and CDR2 as YFSETQ. The CDR3: CASSLAGTVGTEAFF. The CDR3, as DNA: TGCGCCAGCAGCCTGGCGGGGACAGTGGGCACTGAAGCTTTCTTT.

This clonotype was observed a handful of times. The CDR3 here is CASSRPQGYEQYF. The CDR3 nucleotides are TGTGCCAGCAGCCGCCCACAGGGCTACGAGCAGTACTTC. The rearrangement uses TRBV5-4 and TRBJ2-7, with D perhaps matching TRBD1 (6 bases). This CDR3 region has 13 residues. CDR1 and CDR2 from the germline V gene are SGHNT and YYREEE (reference sequence). V was clipped by 4 bases and J by 3 bases, with 11 bases between them.

This clonotype was seen ten or more times. The V call is TRBV28, the J call TRBJ2-1; D is ambiguous. V shed 5 bases and J shed 2 bases, with 13 bases lying between them. This CDR3 is built from 15 residues. Germline V gene data show CDR1 as MDHEN and CDR2 as SYDVKM. This chain's CDR3 is CASSQVGDPYNEQFF. CDR3 in DNA: TGTGCCAGCAGTCAAGTCGGAGATCCCTACAATGAGCAGTTCTTC.

This clonotype was found a few times. CDR3 amino acids: CASSQFTGTSGYNEQFF. The CDR3 DNA sequence: TGTGCCAGCAGCCAATTCACCGGGACTAGCGGATACAATGAGCAGTTCTTC. The chain carries TRBV4-2 and TRBJ2-1; 11 nucleotides match TRBD2. The germline V gene has CDR1 LGHNA and CDR2 YNFKEQ. The CDR3 length is 17 residues. The junction had 7 bases not matched to a gene; V was cut back by 2 bases and J by 4 bases.

At least ten counts were recorded for this clonotype. With a much larger clone just one base away, this may be a read error. The V call is TRBV5-5, the J call TRBJ1-2; TRBD1 might be the D (6 bases). The V gene's germline CDR1 is SGHKS and CDR2 YYEKEE (reference sequence). The CDR3 contains 14 residues. DNA of the CDR3: TGTGCCAGCAGCCCAGACTCCGGGGGCTATGGCGACACCTTC. Its protein is CASSPDSGGYGDTF.

This clonotype showed up many times. The rearrangement uses TRBV12-3 or TRBV12-4 and TRBJ2-3, with unresolved D. Trimming shortened V by 5 bases and J by 5 bases, and 8 bases separated the two germline ends. The CDR3 extends over 12 amino acids. This chain's CDR3 is CASSSLLDTQYF. The CDR3 nucleotides are TGTGCCAGCAGTAGCTTATTAGATACGCAGTATTTT.

This clonotype was seen repeatedly, ten times or more. The chain uses TRBV3-1 and TRBJ2-1; D not certain. V was pared by 0 bases and J by 7 bases, with 4 bases between. This CDR3 region has 12 residues. CDR1 is LGHDT and CDR2 is YNNKEL in the germline V gene (reference sequence). The CDR3 region is CASSQDLNEQFF. DNA of the CDR3: TGTGCCAGCAGCCAAGATCTTAATGAGCAGTTCTTC.

This clonotype was picked up many times. The rearrangement links TRBV28 to TRBJ2-3; the D is unclear. Germline values: CDR1 MDHEN, CDR2 SYDVKM. The CDR3 loop spans 12 amino acids. V was trimmed by 7 bases and J by 2 bases, leaving 7 bases between them. Here the CDR3 reads CASMSTTDTQYF. CDR3 DNA sequence: TGTGCCAGCATGTCGACCACAGATACGCAGTATTTT.

This clonotype was counted at least ten times. The CDR3 DNA follows: TGTGCCAGCAGTTTAGACAGGGTGAACACTGAAGCTTTCTTT. Its protein is CASSLDRVNTEAFF. V gene TRBV12-3 or TRBV12-4 combines with J gene TRBJ1-1; D might be TRBD1 (6 bases). Trimming removed 1 base from V and 0 bases from J, with 6 bases in between. The CDR3 is 14 residues long.

This clonotype has a count of ten or more. V usage is TRBV12-3 or TRBV12-4 and J usage is TRBJ2-5; no firm D call. This CDR3 spans 12 amino acids. Trimming removed 6 bases at V and 5 bases at J, with 10 bases between. CDR3 sequence: CASSPLAETQYF. Here the CDR3 DNA reads TGTGCCAGCAGCCCTCTTGCGGAGACCCAGTACTTC.

By share of the sample, this clonotype is medium-sized. The gene calls are TRBV7-2 and TRBJ1-1; no reliable D call. The CDR3 is 12 amino acids. Between the trimmed V and J ends, which lost 5 bases and 4 bases, there was a span of 8 bases. CDR1 and CDR2 from the germline V gene are SGHTA and FQGNSA. CDR3 in DNA: TGTGCCAGCAGCCCGGGGAGCACTGAAGCTTTCTTT. Its protein product is CASSPGSTEAFF.

This clonotype was observed at least ten times. The gene calls are TRBV25-1 and TRBJ2-7, with unresolved D. The CDR3 is 12 residues long. The ends were cut back, 4 bases at V and 3 bases at J, with 7 bases in the middle. Germline-derived CDR1 and CDR2 are MGHDK and SYGVNS. The CDR3: CASSGGLYEQYF. The CDR3 DNA is TGTGCCAGCAGTGGTGGTCTCTACGAGCAGTACTTC.

This clonotype was picked up many times. The V call is TRBV24-1, the J call TRBJ1-5; D is perhaps TRBD1 (5 bases). V was clipped by 10 bases and J by 0 bases, with 24 bases between them. The germline V gene encodes CDR1 KGHDR and CDR2 SFDVKD. CDR3 length: 18 residues. The CDR3 DNA follows: TGTGCCACTAACTTCAGGGACGCGAATCTCTATAGCAATCAGCCCCAGCATTTT. Translating gives CATNFRDANLYSNQPQHF.

The chain recombines TRBV11-2 with TRBJ2-2; no firm D call. Trimming took 2 bases from V and 1 from J, leaving 8 bases between them. Germline V gives CDR1 SGHAT, CDR2 FQNNGV. The CDR3 loop spans 15 amino acids. The CDR3 loop reads CASSLRELNTGELFF. The CDR3 region has the DNA TGTGCCAGCAGCTTAAGGGAACTGAACACCGGGGAGCTGTTTTTT.

This clonotype is medium-sized. The chain links TRBV4-3 to TRBJ2-6; 8 nucleotides line up with TRBD1. The CDR3 is 19 amino acids. CDR1 is LGHNA and CDR2 is YSLEER in the germline V gene. V dropped 4 bases and J dropped 0; count of bases not matched to a gene: 11. The CDR3 coding sequence is TGCGCCAGCAGCCTAACAGGGGGACTGGACCTCTCTGGGGCCAACGTCCTGACTTTC. This translates into CASSLTGGLDLSGANVLTF.

In this sample, this clonotype turned up many times. The V and J genes are TRBV7-8 and TRBJ1-5, with D tentatively TRBD1 (5 bases). The CDR3 has 16 residues. CDR1 is SGHVS and CDR2 is FQNEAQ in the germline V gene. Trimming removed 6 bases at V and 0 bases at J, with 15 bases between. The CDR3 DNA follows: TGTGCCAGCAGACTGGGGCCAGCTGATAGCAATCAGCCCCAGCATTTT. Translated, it gives CASRLGPADSNQPQHF.

Many counts were recorded for this clonotype. The genes are TRBV14 and TRBJ1-2; D gene unclear. The CDR3 is 13 residues long. Per germline, CDR1 SGHDN and CDR2 FVKESK. V lost 1 base, J lost 6 bases, and 9 bases lay in between. CDR3 sequence: CASSQGIGHGYTF. The CDR3, as DNA: TGTGCCAGCAGCCAAGGGATTGGGCATGGCTACACCTTC.

This clonotype was counted ten times or more. The chain combines TRBV5-5 with TRBJ2-3; unclear D gene. V gave up 2 bases and J gave up 3 bases, with 13 bases separating them. This CDR3 has 15 residues. Looked up from germline, CDR1 is SGHKS and CDR2 is YYEKEE (reference sequence). The CDR3 region has the DNA TGTGCCAGCAGCTTCGGCCCTTATGGGACAGATACGCAGTATTTT. Protein sequence: CASSFGPYGTDTQYF.

This clonotype appeared many times. The V call is TRBV19, the J call TRBJ2-1; 9 bases map to TRBD1. Germline values: CDR1 LNHDA, CDR2 SQIVND (reference sequence). The V gene end was trimmed by 3 bases and the J gene end by 2 bases; junction bases not matched to a gene: 5. The CDR3 consists of 16 residues. The CDR3 coding sequence is TGTGCCAGTAGTATCTGGGGACAGGGACCCTACAATGAGCAGTTCTTC. Encoded protein: CASSIWGQGPYNEQFF.

This clonotype was recorded many times. The chain has TRBV12-3 or TRBV12-4 and TRBJ1-1, with 8 positions matching TRBD1. This CDR3 has 14 amino acids. V was clipped by 7 bases and J by 10 bases; unmatched bases: 14. CDR3 nucleotides: TGTGCCAGCAACCGACAGGGGTTCGAAAGTCGAGCTTTCTTT. This gives the protein CASNRQGFESRAFF.

Ten or more counts support this clonotype. The V call is TRBV29-1, the J call TRBJ2-3; no definite D call. CDR3 length: 11 amino acids. V was shortened by 5 bases and J by 3 bases, with 6 bases between the two germline ends. CDR1 is SQVTM, CDR2 ANQGSEA, per germline. CDR3 sequence reads: CSVFPTDTQYF. DNA for the CDR3: TGCAGCGTTTTTCCGACAGATACGCAGTATTTT.

This clonotype was seen ten or more times. V is TRBV6-2 or TRBV6-3 and J is TRBJ1-1; the D gene is possibly TRBD1 (5 bases). The CDR3 runs to 14 residues. Germline loops: CDR1 MNHEY, CDR2 SVGEGT. The germline V and J ends were trimmed by 6 bases and 6 bases, with 17 bases remaining between them. CDR3 region: CASRDVWGRAEAFF. The CDR3 DNA is TGTGCCAGCAGAGACGTTTGGGGGAGGGCTGAAGCTTTCTTT.

The sample holds many counts of this clonotype. The chain joins TRBV20-1 to TRBJ1-1, with TRBD1 matching over 8 bases. The CDR3 contains 13 residues. V shed 3 bases and J 2 bases; nucleotides not matched to a gene: 2. Germline CDR1 reads DFQATT; CDR2 reads SNEGSKA (reference sequence). The CDR3: CSASTGGNTEAFF. The CDR3 bases are TGCAGTGCTAGTACAGGGGGAAACACTGAAGCTTTCTTT.

This clonotype was recorded many times. The chain recombines TRBV27 with TRBJ1-4; D not resolved. V gave up 5 bases and J gave up 4 bases, with 8 bases separating them. CDR1 and CDR2 (germline): MNHEY, SMNVEV (reference sequence). The CDR3 sequence is 13 residues long. CDR3 bases: TGTGCCAGCAGTCCCAGTTATAATGAAAAACTGTTTTTT. Its protein product is CASSPSYNEKLFF.